This TCR beta chain emerged from a study of T cell repertoires in cytomegalovirus infection. In the case of this clonotype: Antigen specificity is unknown.

TCRdb analysed the reads with MiXCR anew, one entry per CDR3 protein. The table has some 500,000 distinct CDR3 sequences, about 33% seen once. Trimming cost V 5 bases and J 7 bases; bases outside gene matches: 30. CDR1 is MNHNS and CDR2 is SASEGT in the germline V gene. CDR3 length equals 22 residues. The rearrangement joins TRBV6-1 to TRBJ2-1; 9 nucleotides agree with TRBD2. This receptor was identified in a human donor in good health (CMV status not recorded). Some clones in this sample may be carry-over from other donors' samples. The sample in question was cultured PBMCs, obtained from culture after CMV antigen stimulation. The CDR3: CASSSPRLGGLPGSGRMNEQFF. The CDR3 DNA follows: TGTGCCAGCAGTTCCCCGCGCCTTGGAGGCCTTCCGGGGAGCGGGAGGATGAATGAGCAGTTCTTC.